The 28 T cell receptor beta chains below were found in one sample sequenced in a study of blood T cell repertoires in COVID-19. Produced via immunoSEQ multiplex PCR; TCRdb's table is partial and in-frame only. Among some 230,000 clones listed, around 83% were seen once. Sequences were obtained from PBMCs or T cells enriched from blood (not recorded which). These receptors were obtained from a woman in her forties with acute COVID-19.

The CDR3 loop reads CASSTFQETQYF. CDR3 DNA: TGTGCCAGCTCGACATTTCAGGAGACCCAGTACTTC. The J gene is TRBJ2-5, the V gene TRBV18; the D is unclear. Trimming pared 6 bases from V and 5 bases from J, leaving 10 bases between. CDR1 is KGHSH, CDR2 LQKENI, per germline. The CDR3 runs to 12 residues.

The chain carries TRBV6-5 and TRBJ2-5, with 10 bases fitting TRBD1. The CDR3 loop spans 14 amino acids. With 6 bases clipped from V and 5 bases from J, the junction kept 6 bases outside the gene matches. CDR1 is MNHEY, CDR2 SVGAGI, per germline. The CDR3 nucleotides are TGTGCCAGCAGCCGGGACAGGGGCCGGGAGACCCAGTACTTC. This sequence encodes CASSRDRGRETQYF.

The chain recombines TRBV7-3 with TRBJ2-1, with D tentatively TRBD1 (5 bases). Trimming stripped 3 bases from V and 2 bases from J, with 8 bases between. This CDR3 contains 14 residues. Germline V gene sequence: CDR1 SGHTA, CDR2 FQGTGA. CDR3 DNA: TGTGCCAGCAGCTTGGGGCTAGCCTACAATGAGCAGTTCTTC. Amino acid sequence: CASSLGLAYNEQFF.

V and J are TRBV7-8 and TRBJ1-6; TRBD1 matches at 8 bases. The CDR3 covers 17 residues. J was trimmed by 9 bases and V by 2 bases; bases with no gene match: 12. Looked up from germline, CDR1 is SGHVS and CDR2 is FQNEAQ. The CDR3 is CASSLLGQGIQGSPLHF. CDR3 DNA: TGTGCCAGCAGCTTACTAGGACAGGGAATACAAGGTTCACCCCTCCACTTT.

This chain joins TRBV9 and TRBJ2-1, with D tentatively TRBD1 (5 bases). V lost 0 bases and J 6 bases, leaving 13 bases between the germline ends. The CDR3 has 15 residues. In germline, CDR1 is SGDLS, CDR2 YYNGEE. The CDR3 here is CASSVDSGWSNEQFF. The CDR3 nucleotides are TGTGCCAGCAGCGTAGACTCAGGGTGGAGCAATGAGCAGTTCTTC.

The rearrangement joins TRBV6-5 to TRBJ2-3, with TRBD2 as a possible D gene (5 bases). Trimming pared 2 bases from V and 6 bases from J, leaving 12 bases between. CDR1 MNHEY and CDR2 SVGAGI come from the germline V gene. This CDR3 is 14 amino acids long. DNA of the CDR3: TGTGCCAGCAGTTACCGGGGTTCCGTGGATACGCAGTATTTT. Translated: CASSYRGSVDTQYF.

The chain uses TRBV14 and TRBJ1-1; 8 bases are shared with TRBD1. J gave up 4 bases and V 4 bases, and 8 bases lay outside the gene matches. Germline V gene lookup returns CDR1 SGHDN and CDR2 FVKESK. CDR3 length: 15 amino acids. The CDR3 nucleotides read TGTGCCAGCAGCCTGCGACAGGGGTTGGGCACTGAAGCTTTCTTT. It encodes CASSLRQGLGTEAFF.

The chain has TRBV6-5 and TRBJ1-1; a possible D gene is TRBD1 (5 bases). The CDR3 sequence is 12 residues long. CDR1 and CDR2 (germline): MNHEY, SVGAGI. V was cut by 5 bases and J by 6 bases, with 10 bases left in between. CDR3 DNA sequence: TGTGCCAGCAGTCCATGGGGCCCTGAAGCTTTCTTT. Encoded protein: CASSPWGPEAFF.

The V call is TRBV12-3 or TRBV12-4, the J call TRBJ1-2; 9 bases fit TRBD1. The CDR3 loop spans 13 amino acids. V lost 6 bases, J lost 8 bases, and 7 bases stayed unmatched. As DNA, the CDR3 is TGTGCCAGCAGACTCGGACAGGGGAAAGGCTACACCTTC. Amino acids: CASRLGQGKGYTF.

Written as DNA, the CDR3 is TGTGCCAGCAGCTTACTAAGTACGCTCGGTGAAGCTTTCTTT. Amino acids: CASSLLSTLGEAFF. The V gene is TRBV7-9, the J gene TRBJ1-1; no reliable D call. This CDR3 region has 14 residues. Germline CDR1 SEHNR, CDR2 FQNEAQ (reference sequence). With 2 bases removed from V and 7 bases from J, the gap between germline ends came to 14 bases.

This clone is a singleton in its sample. The gene calls are TRBV18 and TRBJ1-3; the D gene is possibly TRBD1 (5 bases). CDR1 is KGHSH, CDR2 LQKENI, per germline. The CDR3 consists of 15 residues. V dropped 3 bases and J dropped 4 bases, with 13 bases sitting between them. The CDR3 protein is CASSPRPGVGNTIYF. The CDR3 coding sequence is TGTGCCAGCTCACCCCGACCGGGGGTCGGAAACACCATATATTTT.

This chain connects TRBV6-1 to TRBJ1-6; D possibly corresponds to TRBD1 (5 bases). The CDR3 loop spans 18 amino acids. Germline V gene lookup returns CDR1 MNHNS and CDR2 SASEGT. Between the trimmed V and J ends, which lost 7 bases and 0 bases, there was a span of 19 bases. The CDR3 here is CASTDRLIISSYNSPLHF. Written as DNA, the CDR3 is TGTGCCAGCACTGACAGACTTATAATCAGCTCCTATAATTCACCCCTCCACTTT.

The chain has TRBV19 and TRBJ1-1; TRBD1 matches 7 bases. Germline loops: CDR1 LNHDA, CDR2 SQIVND (reference sequence). V lost 4 bases, J lost 1 base, and 3 bases stayed unmatched. This CDR3 has 14 amino acids. The CDR3 loop reads CASSRSGGNTEAFF. The CDR3 region has the DNA TGTGCCAGTAGTAGGTCAGGGGGGAACACTGAAGCTTTCTTT.

The chain uses TRBV6-5 and TRBJ2-7; no firm D call. This CDR3 spans 16 amino acids. Trimming shortened V by 0 bases and J by 0 bases, and 12 bases separated the two germline ends. Germline CDR1 MNHEY, CDR2 SVGAGI. CDR3 DNA: TGTGCCAGCAGTTACTCAAAGCGCGTGAGCTCCTACGAGCAGTACTTC. It yields the protein CASSYSKRVSSYEQYF.

The rearrangement links TRBV9 to TRBJ2-2, with 7 bases that match TRBD1. The CDR3 is made up of 15 amino acids. The germline gives CDR1 SGDLS, CDR2 YYNGEE. Germline trimming cut 4 bases from V and 4 bases from J; bases unmatched to any gene: 7. CDR3 nucleotides: TGTGCCAGCAGCCTATTAGACAGGGCCACCGGGGAGCTGTTTTTT. Translated, it gives CASSLLDRATGELFF.

In the case of this clone: Additional DNA sequences in this sample encode the identical CDR3. The chain's CDR3 is CASSLGRSSYNEQFF. DNA of the CDR3: TGCGCCAGCAGCTTGGGACGGAGCTCCTACAATGAGCAGTTCTTC. The chain couples TRBV5-1 to TRBJ2-1, with D hard to call. Per germline, CDR1 SGHRS and CDR2 YFSETQ. Trimming pared 0 bases from V and 0 bases from J, leaving 7 bases between. The CDR3 loop spans 15 amino acids.

The rearrangement joins TRBV6-2 or TRBV6-3 to TRBJ2-7, with D tentatively TRBD1 (6 bases). The V gene's germline CDR1 is MNHEY and CDR2 SVGEGT. V was shortened by 0 bases and J by 2 bases, with 11 bases between the two germline ends. The CDR3 extends over 15 amino acids. CDR3 in amino acids: CASSYSGAIAYEQYF. The CDR3 nucleotides are TGTGCCAGCAGTTACTCGGGGGCTATCGCCTACGAGCAGTACTTC.

The chain has TRBV11-2 and TRBJ1-1; a weak D match, TRBD1 (6 bases). Looked up from germline, CDR1 is SGHAT and CDR2 is FQNNGV. This CDR3 has 16 amino acids. Trimming took off 5 bases at V and 0 bases at J, with 16 bases between the two ends. CDR3 DNA: TGTGCCAGCAGCCCCTGGGACATCCTTATGAACACTGAAGCTTTCTTT. Translating it yields CASSPWDILMNTEAFF.

The chain combines TRBV6-5 with TRBJ2-1; D may be TRBD2 (6 bases). CDR3 length equals 12 residues. The V gene's germline CDR1 is MNHEY and CDR2 SVGAGI. V lost 4 bases and J 6 bases, leaving 7 bases between the germline ends. The DNA for the CDR3 is TGTGCCAGCAGTTGGGACTTCAATGAGCAGTTCTTC. Its protein product is CASSWDFNEQFF.

V and J are TRBV6-4 and TRBJ1-2; D might be TRBD1 (5 bases). Trimming took 4 bases from V and 5 from J, leaving 11 bases between them. The CDR3 covers 13 residues. Germline V lookup: CDR1 MRHNA, CDR2 SNTAGT. Here the CDR3 DNA reads TGTGCCAGCAGTGGCCTGACAGAATATGGCTACACCTTC. Its protein is CASSGLTEYGYTF.

V and J are TRBV24-1 and TRBJ2-3; 7 positions agree with TRBD1. Unmatched junction bases numbered 7, after V lost 5 bases and J lost 0 bases. This CDR3 has 16 residues. The germline CDR1 and CDR2 sequences are KGHDR and SFDVKD. CDR3 loop: CATSVPDRQSTDTQYF. For the CDR3, the DNA is TGTGCCACCAGTGTCCCGGACAGGCAAAGCACAGATACGCAGTATTTT.

J is TRBJ1-6 and V is TRBV7-9, with D possibly being TRBD1 (6 bases). CDR3 size: 14 residues. V was clipped by 6 bases and J by 5 bases, with 11 bases between them. Germline V lookup: CDR1 SEHNR, CDR2 FQNEAQ (reference sequence). CDR3 sequence reads: CASSLTGDNSPLHF. The DNA for the CDR3 is TGTGCCAGCAGTTTGACAGGAGATAATTCACCCCTCCACTTT.

This sequence joins TRBV7-6 and TRBJ2-2; D is ambiguous. The CDR3 extends over 13 amino acids. CDR1 is SGHVS and CDR2 is FNYEAQ in the germline V gene. The ends were cut back, 5 bases at V and 0 bases at J, with 4 bases in the middle. The CDR3 DNA reads TGTGCCAGCAGCCCCACGAACACCGGGGAGCTGTTTTTT. It codes for CASSPTNTGELFF.

CDR3 nucleotide sequence: TGTGCCACCAGTGACGGGAGTGAAAGAAGTCGAGAAAAACTGTTTTTT. Protein product: CATSDGSERSREKLFF. The chain recombines TRBV24-1 with TRBJ1-4; unclear D gene. Germline CDR1 is KGHDR and CDR2 is SFDVKD. The CDR3 is 16 residues long. V lost 4 bases and J lost 8, with 19 bases in between.

The chain couples TRBV15 to TRBJ2-5; 10 bases fit TRBD2. J was trimmed by 4 bases and V by 1 base; bases with no gene match: 3. CDR1 and CDR2 from the germline V gene are LNHNV and YYDKDF (reference sequence). The CDR3 spans 15 residues. CDR3 region: CATSRAASGGETQYF. The DNA for the CDR3 is TGTGCCACCAGCAGAGCGGCTAGCGGGGGAGAGACCCAGTACTTC.

This chain's CDR3 is CASSEGQGPYEQYF. CDR3 bases: TGCGCCAGCAGCGAAGGACAGGGCCCCTACGAGCAGTACTTC. The chain uses TRBV5-1 and TRBJ2-7; 8 bases are shared with TRBD1. The CDR3 covers 14 residues. V was clipped by 4 bases and J by 2 bases; unmatched bases: 5. Germline CDR1 is SGHRS and CDR2 is YFSETQ.

This clone was seen a single time. The chain recombines TRBV14 with TRBJ1-2; D remains unclear. The CDR3 runs 14 residues. Deletions cut 0 bases from V and 7 bases from J, with 12 bases between. Germline V gene lookup returns CDR1 SGHDN and CDR2 FVKESK. CDR3 bases: TGTGCCAGCAGCCAAGAACGAACCGCTAGTGGCTACACCTTC. Its translation: CASSQERTASGYTF.

This clone was recorded only once. V is TRBV19 and J is TRBJ1-6; 8 bases fit TRBD1. CDR1 is LNHDA, CDR2 SQIVND, per germline (reference sequence). With 4 bases clipped from V and 7 bases from J, the junction kept 9 bases outside the gene matches. The CDR3 totals 16 residues. The chain's CDR3 is CASSTVPGQANSPLHF. The CDR3, as DNA: TGTGCCAGTAGTACCGTCCCGGGACAGGCCAATTCACCCCTCCACTTT. The variable domain in full, with the rest retrieved from reference TRBV19 and TRBJ1-6, is DGGITQSPKYLFRKEGQNVTLSCEQNLNHDAMYWYRQDPGQGLRLIYYSQIVNDFQKGDIAEGYSVSREKKESFPLTVTSAQKNPTAFYLCASSTVPGQANSPLHFGNGTRLTVT.